The present TCR beta chain was sequenced within a study of blood T cells in healthy people across ages. Extractions gave at least 6 micrograms of total RNA per sample. Using a J-beta primer mix together with a sample-barcoded 5' primer, a second PCR was run for about 7 to 12 cycles. TCRdb independently ran MiXCR on the 5' RACE reads; one entry per CDR3 protein. This table holds 850,000 or so distinct CDR3 sequences, about 28% found once. V was pared by 6 bases and J by 2 bases, with 11 bases between. Looked up from germline, CDR1 is MDHEN and CDR2 is SYDVKM. The CDR3 length is 13 residues. The clonotype was recovered from a woman of 80 years or more in good health. The sample taken for sequencing was blood. The genes are TRBV28 and TRBJ2-7; D unresolved. The CDR3: CASSTLIPYEQYF. As DNA, the CDR3 is TGTGCCAGCAGCACTTTGATACCCTACGAGCAGTACTTC.